This T cell receptor beta chain was captured by sequencing in a study of tumor-infiltrating lymphocytes in primary liver carcinoma (dated by TCRdb to 2016 to 2017). Regarding the study in general: Of the five patients, three men and two women aged 30 to 69 years, four had hepatocellular carcinoma and one had combined HCC and intrahepatic cholangiocarcinoma. The tumors of the five patients were staged as T1-T3 N0M0, with maximum diameters ranging from about 4 to 10 cm. Each sample produced about 3.5 to 8 million productive TCRbeta reads, and read depth showed no significant difference between tissue types. For each liver tumor, the study sampled five regions along with adjacent normal tissue and blood, and applied TCRbeta repertoire sequencing, expression microarrays and whole-exome sequencing. A total of around 35 specimens from 5 patients went through TCRbeta repertoire sequencing, namely 25 tumor regions, 5 adjacent noncancerous liver tissues and 5 peripheral blood samples. Repertoires from technical replicates were highly reproducible, with mean shared-clone rates approximately 0.9 and correlation coefficients above 0.98.

There are 16 amino acids in the CDR3, from cysteine to phenylalanine inclusive. CDR3 DNA is the only sequence kept; it has 48 bases, read in frame from the first base. Trimming accounts for 6 bases at V and 6 bases at J, while the number of junction bases matched to no gene is 7. This clonotype was observed a handful of times. What antigen it recognizes has not been identified. A clone one base away is much larger, so this may be a read error. Without any cell sorting, total RNA and DNA were co-extracted from about 20-30 mg of bulk tissue using the AllPrep DNA/RNA mini kit. Roughly five patients with histopathologically diagnosed primary liver carcinoma underwent surgical resection in China between late 2015 and 2016. At the time of sampling, the patients were treatment-naive and had chronic HBV infection. Pieces of fresh tumor and adjacent tissue were cut in half, with one half kept in RNAlater at -80 degrees C and the other half sent for histology.

Starting from about 500 ng total RNA, TCRbeta-specific cDNA was produced by reverse transcription with a constant-region primer and ProtoScript II reverse transcriptase. Construction of the TCRbeta libraries relied on three nested rounds of multiplex PCR, following a slightly modified ARM-PCR procedure. The first two PCR rounds used multiplex TRBV1-TRBV30 forward primers with a Cbeta reverse primer, each for approximately 9 cycles. Sample barcodes and Illumina adapters were attached in a final 25-cycle PCR using Deep VentR polymerase. Before sequencing, amplicons between 200 and 500 bp were purified from gel using a QIAquick gel extraction kit. The TCRbeta amplicons were sequenced with 250-bp paired-end reads on an Illumina HiSeq 2500. Per the original workflow: Quality trimming of reads was performed with Trimmomatic v0.33, and paired reads were merged with FLASH v1.2.11 so that full CDR3 sequences could be recovered. MiGEC v1.2.1b assigned V, D and J germline segments to the rearranged TCRbeta sequences. Clonotype statistics and Shannon-Wiener diversity indices were calculated with VDJtools v1.0.0. Except for diversity analysis, only the 250 most abundant clonotypes of each sample were used in subsequent analyses to reduce sampling bias. TCRdb itself trimmed the public reads at Q25 with fastp, ran MiXCR and retained productive beta chains. For every CDR3 protein sequence, its rows merge into one entry that carries the most common genes and DNA. TCRdb's processing, not the authors', yielded these V and J calls. Recorded for this sample are 85,000 to 100,000 distinct CDR3 sequences; roughly 70% of them occurred a single time. Around 30% of the sample goes to the ten largest clones.

On the study overall, not on this receptor specifically: Since the samples were bulk and unsorted, there was no way to compare CD4+ and CD8+ T cell repertoires. Repertoire overlap was higher between tumor regions (mean about 36%) than tumor-adjacent (roughly 17%) or tumor-blood (14%) pairs, consistent with antigen-driven expansion. Only a few patients were included in the study, and the authors note that the findings should be validated in a larger study. A significantly larger repertoire fraction was made up by the top 250 clones in tumors than in blood (p = 0.039). Only the TCR beta chain was sequenced, so true repertoire diversity is likely underestimated because unpaired alpha chains were not captured.

Sequencing was performed on tumor-adjacent normal liver tissue. This receptor was identified in a man aged 40-55 years with primary liver carcinoma and hepatitis B virus infection. This sequence uses TRBV12-3 or TRBV12-4 and TRBJ2-1; TRBD2 matches 14 bases in the middle. This receptor carries the CDR3 CASSPSGLAGGNEQFF. The nucleotides read TGTGCCAGCAGCCCCTCCGGACTAGCGGGGGGCAATGAGCAGTTCTTC.